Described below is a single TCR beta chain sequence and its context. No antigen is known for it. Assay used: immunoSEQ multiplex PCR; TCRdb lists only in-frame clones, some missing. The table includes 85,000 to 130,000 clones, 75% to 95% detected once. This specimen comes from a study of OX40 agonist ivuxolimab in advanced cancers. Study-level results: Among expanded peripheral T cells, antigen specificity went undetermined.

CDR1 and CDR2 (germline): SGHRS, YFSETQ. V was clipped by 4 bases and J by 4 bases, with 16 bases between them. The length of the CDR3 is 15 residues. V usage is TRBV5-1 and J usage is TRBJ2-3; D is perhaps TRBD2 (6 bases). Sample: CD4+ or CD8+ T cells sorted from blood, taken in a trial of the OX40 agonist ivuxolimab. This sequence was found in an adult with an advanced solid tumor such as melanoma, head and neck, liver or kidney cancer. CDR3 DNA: TGCGCCAGCAGCCTTGGGGGGAGCTCGCCAGATACGCAGTATTTT. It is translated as CASSLGGSSPDTQYF. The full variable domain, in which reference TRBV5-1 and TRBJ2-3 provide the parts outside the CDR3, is KAGVTQTPRYLIKTRGQQVTLSCSPISGHRSVSWYQQTPGQGLQFLFEYFSETQRNKGNFPGRFSGRQFSNSRSEMNVSTLELGDSALYLCASSLGGSSPDTQYFGPGTRLTVL.